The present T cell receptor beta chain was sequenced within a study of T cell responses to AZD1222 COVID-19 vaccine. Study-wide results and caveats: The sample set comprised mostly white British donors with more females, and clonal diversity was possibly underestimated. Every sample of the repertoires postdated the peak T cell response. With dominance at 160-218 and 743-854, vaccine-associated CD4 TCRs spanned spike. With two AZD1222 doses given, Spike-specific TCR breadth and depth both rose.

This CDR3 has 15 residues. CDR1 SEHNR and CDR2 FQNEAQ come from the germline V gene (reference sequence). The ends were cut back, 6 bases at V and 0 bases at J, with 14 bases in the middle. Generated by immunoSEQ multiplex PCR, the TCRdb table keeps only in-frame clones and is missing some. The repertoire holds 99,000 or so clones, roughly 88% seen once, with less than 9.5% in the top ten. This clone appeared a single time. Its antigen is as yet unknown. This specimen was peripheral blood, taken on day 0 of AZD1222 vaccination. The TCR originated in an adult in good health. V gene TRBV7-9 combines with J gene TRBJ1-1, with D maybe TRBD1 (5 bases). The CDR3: CASSLQVIMNTEAFF. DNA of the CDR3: TGTGCCAGCAGTTTACAGGTGATTATGAACACTGAAGCTTTCTTT.